One sample yielded the 32 T cell receptor beta chains listed below, sequenced in a study of technical replicates of blood from four donors. Sequenced by immunoSEQ multiplex PCR; TCRdb stores in-frame clones only, minus some. The sample consists of about 100,000 clones, roughly 94% of them appearing once. The specimen was T cells isolated from PBMCs. These receptors all stem from a human donor in good health.

The chain has TRBV28 and TRBJ1-2; D gene ambiguous. This CDR3 contains 14 residues. Germline assignment: CDR1 MDHEN and CDR2 SYDVKM. V shed 2 bases and J shed 7 bases, with 14 bases lying between them. CDR3 in DNA: TGTGCCAGCAGTTTAAGTACGGGGTTTCGTGGCTACACCTTC. Translating gives CASSLSTGFRGYTF.

The chain carries TRBV27 and TRBJ2-1; 11 bases map to TRBD2. The trim removed 6 bases at V and 7 bases at J, leaving 8 bases unmatched. This CDR3 contains 15 residues. Germline lookup yields CDR1 MNHEY and CDR2 SMNVEV (reference sequence). The DNA for the CDR3 is TGTGCCAGCAGCCCCGGGACTAGCGGCCTTAATGAGCAGTTCTTC. It yields the protein CASSPGTSGLNEQFF.

The V and J genes are TRBV25-1 and TRBJ1-2; no reliable D call. The CDR3 covers 15 residues. V was pared by 3 bases and J by 0 bases, with 11 bases between. The germline CDR1 and CDR2 sequences are MGHDK and SYGVNS. The CDR3 reads CASSDPTSANYGYTF. CDR3 nucleotide sequence: TGTGCCAGCAGTGACCCTACCAGCGCTAACTATGGCTACACCTTC.

This rearrangement joins TRBV27 to TRBJ2-2, with D perhaps TRBD2 (6 bases). The germline V and J ends were trimmed by 2 bases and 5 bases, with 9 bases remaining between them. The germline gives CDR1 MNHEY, CDR2 SMNVEV (reference sequence). This CDR3 spans 14 amino acids. CDR3 nucleotides: TGTGCCAGCAGTTTAAGGAGGGTGACCGGGGAGCTGTTTTTT. It specifies CASSLRRVTGELFF.

V gene TRBV10-2 combines with J gene TRBJ2-5, with 9 bases lining up with TRBD2. Per germline, CDR1 WSHSY and CDR2 SAAADI. With 4 bases clipped from V and 2 bases from J, the junction kept 2 bases outside the gene matches. The CDR3 length is 14 residues. CDR3 DNA sequence: TGCGCCAGCAGTGTCCTAGCGGGACAAGAGACCCAGTACTTC. This gives the protein CASSVLAGQETQYF.

J is TRBJ1-5 and V is TRBV6-1; TRBD1 might be the D (5 bases). The germline V gene has CDR1 MNHNS and CDR2 SASEGT. The V end lost 7 bases, the J end lost 0 bases, and 7 bases lay between the germline ends. CDR3 length: 13 amino acids. CDR3: CASTDSSNQPQHF. CDR3 coding DNA: TGTGCCAGCACAGACAGTAGCAATCAGCCCCAGCATTTT.

The V gene is TRBV6-5, the J gene TRBJ2-3; 7 bases are a match to TRBD2. Per germline, CDR1 MNHEY and CDR2 SVGAGI. The CDR3 length is 14 residues. The V and J ends lost 2 bases and 7 bases, in that order; junction bases with no gene match: 6. CDR3 in DNA: TGTGCCAGCAGTTACGGCATGCGGGAGAATACGCAGTATTTT. Translation: CASSYGMRENTQYF.

The rearrangement links TRBV4-1 to TRBJ1-2; D perhaps matches TRBD1 (6 bases). CDR1 is MGHRA, CDR2 YSYEKL, per germline. V lost 4 bases, J lost 7 bases, and 16 bases lay in between. The CDR3 sequence is 14 residues long. The CDR3 region is CASSPLGGEAGYTF. The DNA of the CDR3 is TGCGCCAGCAGCCCTCTAGGGGGGGAGGCTGGCTACACCTTC.

The chain uses TRBV7-9 and TRBJ1-2; tentatively, D is TRBD1 (5 bases). V lost 0 bases and J lost 5, with 7 bases in between. The CDR3 contains 13 residues. Germline V CDR1 and CDR2: SEHNR, FQNEAQ (reference sequence). The CDR3 sequence: CASSLADSYGYTF. Here the CDR3 DNA reads TGTGCCAGCAGCTTAGCTGACAGTTATGGCTACACCTTC.

Turning to this clone: One junction end disagrees with the germline gene, perhaps due to a read error. The CDR3: CASTYRVQGRTEAFF. CDR3 coding DNA: TGTGCCAGCACTTACCGGGTGCAGGGAAGGACTGAAGCTTTCTTT. The genes are TRBV6-6 and TRBJ1-1, with a possible D match to TRBD1 (5 bases). Germline values: CDR1 MNHNY, CDR2 SVGAGI (reference sequence). This CDR3 comprises 15 residues.

This clone was recorded once. J is TRBJ1-2 and V is TRBV5-1; 9 bases are a match to TRBD1. Germline loops: CDR1 SGHRS, CDR2 YFSETQ. This CDR3 is 16 amino acids long. The V segment lost 3 bases and the J segment 5 bases; nucleotides outside the gene matches: 11. The CDR3 DNA is TGCGCCAGCAGCTGGATACAGGGGGCGCGTGTTTATGGCTACACCTTC. This gives the protein CASSWIQGARVYGYTF.

The gene calls are TRBV27 and TRBJ1-2; TRBD1 agrees at 7 bases. Trimming cost V 5 bases and J 0 bases; bases outside gene matches: 6. CDR3 size: 15 residues. The germline gives CDR1 MNHEY, CDR2 SMNVEV (reference sequence). The CDR3 bases are TGTGCCAGCAGTCCGATGGGACAGACTAACTATGGCTACACCTTC. This encodes CASSPMGQTNYGYTF.

The rearrangement uses TRBV5-1 and TRBJ2-5; D is ambiguous. Germline V gene lookup returns CDR1 SGHRS and CDR2 YFSETQ. V lost 2 bases to trimming and J lost 7 bases, with 15 bases between them. The CDR3 contains 14 residues. The CDR3: CASSFLGTSGTQYF. DNA of the CDR3: TGCGCCAGCAGCTTCCTTGGCACCTCAGGGACCCAGTACTTC.

In DNA, the CDR3 is TGTGCCAGCAGTCCGACCCAAACAGGGGGAGGGCGTTACGAGCAGTACTTC. Translated: CASSPTQTGGGRYEQYF. The chain has TRBV27 and TRBJ2-7; weak D call: TRBD1 (8 bases). The length of the CDR3 is 17 residues. From germline, CDR1 is MNHEY and CDR2 SMNVEV (reference sequence). V was pared by 5 bases and J by 4 bases, with 24 bases between.

In this sample, this clone turned up once. The CDR3 loop reads CASSAGYGYTF. DNA for the CDR3: TGTGCCAGCAGCGCAGGGTATGGCTACACCTTC. V and J are TRBV9 and TRBJ1-2, with D perhaps TRBD1 (5 bases). Trimming took off 3 bases at V and 5 bases at J, with 5 bases between the two ends. The CDR3 is 11 residues long. Germline V gene data show CDR1 as SGDLS and CDR2 as YYNGEE. Together with reference TRBV9 and TRBJ1-2, the CDR3 gives the full variable domain: DSGVTQTPKHLITATGQRVTLRCSPRSGDLSVYWYQQSLDQGLQFLIQYYNGEERAKGNILERFSAQQFPDLHSELNLSSLELGDSALYFCASSAGYGYTFGSGTRLTVV.

The CDR3 DNA follows: TGTGCCAGCATCAGATCCGGGGAAGAGACCCAGTACTTC. Protein: CASIRSGEETQYF. This chain uses TRBV7-9 with TRBJ2-5, with a possible D match to TRBD2 (5 bases). Germline assignment: CDR1 SEHNR and CDR2 FQNEAQ (reference sequence). V was cut by 7 bases and J by 3 bases, with 12 bases left in between. The CDR3 sequence is 13 residues long.

For the CDR3, the DNA is TGTGCCAGCAGCGTAGCGGGCAGGACTGGGGATACGCAGTATTTT. Protein: CASSVAGRTGDTQYF. The chain has TRBV9 and TRBJ2-3; weak D call: TRBD2 (5 bases). The CDR3 sequence is 15 residues long. V lost 0 bases and J lost 6, with 14 bases in between. Germline CDR1 and CDR2: SGDLS and YYNGEE.

This chain joins TRBV4-1 and TRBJ2-1; no clear D gene. The ends were cut back, 3 bases at V and 7 bases at J, with 4 bases in the middle. Germline V gene lookup returns CDR1 MGHRA and CDR2 YSYEKL. The CDR3 has 11 residues. CDR3 in amino acids: CASSHRNEQFF. DNA of the CDR3: TGCGCCAGCAGCCACAGAAATGAGCAGTTCTTC.

The chain couples TRBV29-1 to TRBJ2-1; 9 nucleotides match TRBD1. Trimming took 5 bases from V and 0 from J; bases not matched to a gene: 17. Germline V gene data show CDR1 as SQVTM and CDR2 as ANQGSEA. The length of the CDR3 is 19 residues. The CDR3 region is CSVPPGQGFSGFSYNEQFF. As DNA, the CDR3 is TGCAGCGTTCCCCCGGGACAGGGTTTCAGCGGGTTCTCCTACAATGAGCAGTTCTTC.

V usage is TRBV29-1 and J usage is TRBJ2-1; 10 nucleotides align to TRBD1. The J segment lost 0 bases and the V segment lost 1 base, leaving 12 bases of the junction unmatched. The CDR3 has 19 amino acids. Germline CDR1 reads SQVTM; CDR2 reads ANQGSEA. The CDR3 region is CSVEAGQGDSESSYNEQFF. The CDR3 coding sequence is TGCAGCGTTGAAGCTGGACAGGGGGATAGCGAGAGCTCCTACAATGAGCAGTTCTTC.

The CDR3 protein is CASSRWTSGSNEQYF. DNA for the CDR3: TGTGCCAGCAGCCGTTGGACTAGCGGGAGCAACGAGCAGTACTTC. The chain joins TRBV11-3 to TRBJ2-7; 13 bases agree with TRBD2. The V gene end was trimmed by 5 bases and the J gene end by 5 bases; junction bases not matched to a gene: 6. The germline CDR1 and CDR2 sequences are SGHNT and YENEEA. The CDR3 has 15 residues.

The gene calls are TRBV27 and TRBJ1-5, with TRBD1 as a possible D gene (5 bases). Germline V CDR1 and CDR2: MNHEY, SMNVEV (reference sequence). The CDR3 loop spans 15 amino acids. V gave up 3 bases and J gave up 3 bases, with 12 bases separating them. The CDR3 spells CASSFGQGVNQPQHF. CDR3 sequence (DNA): TGTGCCAGCAGTTTCGGGCAGGGCGTCAATCAGCCCCAGCATTTT.

This rearrangement joins TRBV28 to TRBJ2-3; TRBD2 matches 9 bases. Germline V CDR1 and CDR2: MDHEN, SYDVKM. This CDR3 comprises 17 residues. Trimming took 3 bases from V and 5 from J; bases not matched to a gene: 12. The CDR3 loop is CASSFRLRGRGGDTQYF. DNA of the CDR3: TGTGCCAGCAGTTTTCGACTTCGCGGGAGGGGGGGAGATACGCAGTATTTT.

This rearrangement joins TRBV5-1 to TRBJ2-7; the match to TRBD2 covers 10 bases. In germline, CDR1 is SGHRS, CDR2 YFSETQ. V was pared by 0 bases and J by 8 bases, with 2 bases of the junction left unmatched. CDR3 length: 13 residues. The CDR3 is CASSLGAGGQQYF. CDR3 bases: TGCGCCAGCAGCTTGGGAGCGGGAGGGCAGCAGTACTTC.

This chain joins TRBV6-1 and TRBJ1-1; 8 nucleotides align to TRBD1. V gave up 4 bases and J gave up 4 bases; unmatched junction bases: 2. The CDR3 spans 13 residues. Germline V gives CDR1 MNHNS, CDR2 SASEGT. DNA for the CDR3: TGTGCCAGCAGTGCGACAGGGGTCACTGAAGCTTTCTTT. Protein product: CASSATGVTEAFF.

The rearrangement links TRBV10-3 to TRBJ2-5; TRBD1 aligns across 9 bases. The CDR3 consists of 13 residues. CDR1 and CDR2 (germline): ENHRY, SYGVKD. J was trimmed by 5 bases and V by 6 bases; bases with no gene match: 4. The CDR3 DNA is TGTGCCATCAGCCTGGACAGGGGTGAGACCCAGTACTTC. Translation: CAISLDRGETQYF.

The J gene is TRBJ1-2, the V gene TRBV7-2; no definite D call. V was pared by 5 bases and J by 2 bases, with 15 bases between. Looked up from germline, CDR1 is SGHTA and CDR2 is FQGNSA. There are 15 residues in the CDR3. For the CDR3, the DNA is TGTGCCAGCAGCCCCTACCAAACAGAGAACTATGGCTACACCTTC. Its translation: CASSPYQTENYGYTF.

The J gene is TRBJ2-3, the V gene TRBV5-1; the D gene is possibly TRBD2 (6 bases). With 4 bases removed from V and 5 bases from J, the gap between germline ends came to 20 bases. This CDR3 spans 16 amino acids. Germline V gene lookup returns CDR1 SGHRS and CDR2 YFSETQ. CDR3 residues: CASSGRDSPSGDTQYF. As DNA, the CDR3 is TGCGCCAGCAGCGGTCGGGACTCTCCCTCGGGAGATACGCAGTATTTT.

V gene TRBV30 combines with J gene TRBJ2-4; 9 bases match TRBD1. The CDR3 sequence is 18 residues long. The V gene's germline CDR1 is GTSNPN and CDR2 SVGIG (reference sequence). J gave up 9 bases and V 2 bases, and 20 bases lay outside the gene matches. The CDR3: CAWSTKTGTGLRFGIQYF. DNA of the CDR3: TGTGCCTGGAGTACTAAGACCGGGACAGGGTTACGGTTTGGCATTCAGTACTTC.

The chain uses TRBV6-6 and TRBJ1-1, with D uncertain. The CDR3 runs to 16 residues. Per germline, CDR1 MNHNY and CDR2 SVGAGI (reference sequence). V dropped 0 bases and J dropped 7 bases, with 18 bases sitting between them. This CDR3 is CASSYSPKGPGSEAFF. The CDR3, as DNA: TGTGCCAGCAGTTACTCTCCCAAGGGCCCCGGGAGTGAAGCTTTCTTT.

The rearrangement links TRBV5-1 to TRBJ1-1; D is unresolved. The CDR3 spans 16 residues. The V end was cut by 0 bases, the J end by 0 bases, with 12 bases between. Per the germline V gene, CDR1 is SGHRS and CDR2 is YFSETQ. CDR3 residues: CASSLGAGPLNTEAFF. The CDR3 bases are TGCGCCAGCAGCTTGGGAGCAGGCCCCCTGAACACTGAAGCTTTCTTT.

The chain has TRBV7-9 and TRBJ2-7; TRBD2 aligns across 7 bases. The CDR3 is 14 residues long. Losses at the gene ends were 5 bases for V and 2 bases for J; bases not matched to a gene: 6. Germline V gene data show CDR1 as SEHNR and CDR2 as FQNEAQ (reference sequence). The CDR3 nucleotides are TGTGCCAGCAGCCCCGGGACTATCGCCTACGAGCAGTACTTC. Amino acid sequence: CASSPGTIAYEQYF.